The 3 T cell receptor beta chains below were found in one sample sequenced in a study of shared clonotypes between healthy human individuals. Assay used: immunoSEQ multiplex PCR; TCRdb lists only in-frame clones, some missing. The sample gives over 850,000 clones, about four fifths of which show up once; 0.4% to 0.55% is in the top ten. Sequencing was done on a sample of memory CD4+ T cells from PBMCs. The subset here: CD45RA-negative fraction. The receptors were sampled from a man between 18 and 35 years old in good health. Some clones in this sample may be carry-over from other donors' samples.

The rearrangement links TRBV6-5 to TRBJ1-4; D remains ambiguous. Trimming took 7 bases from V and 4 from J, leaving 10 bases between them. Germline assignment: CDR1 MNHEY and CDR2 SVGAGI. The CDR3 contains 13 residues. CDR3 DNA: TGTGCCAGCATCCGGGCGCTTAATGAAAAACTGTTTTTT. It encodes CASIRALNEKLFF.

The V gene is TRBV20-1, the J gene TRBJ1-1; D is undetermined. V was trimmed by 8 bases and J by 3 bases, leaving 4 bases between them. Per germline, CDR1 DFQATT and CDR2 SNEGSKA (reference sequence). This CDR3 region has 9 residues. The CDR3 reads CSLYTEAFF. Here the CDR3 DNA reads TGCAGTCTCTACACTGAAGCTTTCTTT.

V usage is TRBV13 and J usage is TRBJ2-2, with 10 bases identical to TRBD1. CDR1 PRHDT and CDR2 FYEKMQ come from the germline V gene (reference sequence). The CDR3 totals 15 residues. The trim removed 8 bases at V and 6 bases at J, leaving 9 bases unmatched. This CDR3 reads CASQPGQGFSGELFF. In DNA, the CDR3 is TGTGCCAGCCAACCGGGACAGGGGTTTTCCGGGGAGCTGTTTTTT.